This T cell receptor beta chain appears in the sequencing data of a study of cytomegalovirus exposure and HLA in healthy donors. Study findings and constraints: Further analysis, carried out later, found HLA-associated TCR beta chains more clonally expanded than equally common other chains.

As to this clone: Its specificity is not known.

Looked up from germline, CDR1 is MNHEY and CDR2 is SVGAGI. The CDR3 runs 15 residues. Trimming cost V 0 bases and J 6 bases, with 12 bases left between them. The PCR had 60 Vbeta and 13 Jbeta primers. TCRdb keeps only in-frame clones here, not all; method: immunoSEQ multiplex PCR. The repertoire includes about 160,000 clones, around 83% of them detected once, and 4.1% sits in the top ten. V usage is TRBV6-5 and J usage is TRBJ1-5; no clear D. This receptor was obtained from a man aged 45-60 years in good health and CMV-seropositive. The source material was PBMCs. The DNA of the CDR3 is TGTGCCAGCAGTTACTCGTTGACTTCAAGTCAGCCCCAGCATTTT. Its translation: CASSYSLTSSQPQHF.